A single sample gave rise to the 20 T cell receptor beta chains below, sequenced in a study of monozygotic twins with cystic fibrosis. TCRdb's copy holds only in-frame clones and misses some; the assay was immunoSEQ multiplex PCR. Of tens of thousands of clones in the sample, over 70% were seen once. Material: blood. The receptors were sampled from a girl aged 2 to 10 with cystic fibrosis.

The chain's CDR3 is CAWKVGRETQYF. The CDR3 bases are TGTGCCTGGAAAGTTGGTCGGGAGACCCAGTACTTC. V is TRBV30 and J is TRBJ2-5; D remains unclear. This CDR3 comprises 12 residues. The V end lost 4 bases, the J end lost 5 bases, and 11 bases lay between the germline ends. Germline assignment: CDR1 GTSNPN and CDR2 SVGIG (reference sequence).

The chain uses TRBV6-1 and TRBJ2-1; 7 bases agree with TRBD1. Germline CDR1 MNHNS, CDR2 SASEGT. This CDR3 comprises 14 residues. Trimming took 4 bases from V and 4 from J; bases not matched to a gene: 4. The CDR3 here is CASSGAGGYNEQFF. Here the CDR3 DNA reads TGTGCCAGCAGTGGGGCAGGGGGTTACAATGAGCAGTTCTTC.

This clone appeared a single time. The chain carries TRBV10-1 and TRBJ2-7, with 9 bases lining up with TRBD1. Trimming at V came to 10 bases and at J to 3 bases, leaving 7 bases not matched to a gene. The CDR3 length is 13 residues. Germline V gene lookup returns CDR1 WNHNN and CDR2 SYGVQD (reference sequence). CDR3 loop: CAIPGTGNYEQYF. The CDR3 DNA reads TGCGCCATTCCCGGGACAGGGAACTACGAGCAGTACTTC.

The chain combines TRBV9 with TRBJ2-7; 9 nucleotides align to TRBD1. Looked up from germline, CDR1 is SGDLS and CDR2 is YYNGEE. The CDR3 has 14 amino acids. The V and J ends lost 3 bases and 2 bases, in that order; junction bases with no gene match: 3. DNA of the CDR3: TGTGCCAGCAGCGGCGGGACAGGGCCCTACGAGCAGTACTTC. Translation: CASSGGTGPYEQYF.

The CDR3 DNA is TGCGCCAGCAGCCCAGGACGGGTCACCGGGGAGCTGTTTTTT. Translating gives CASSPGRVTGELFF. The V gene is TRBV5-1, the J gene TRBJ2-2; no definite D call. Trimming removed 4 bases from V and 4 bases from J, with 11 bases in between. Germline V gives CDR1 SGHRS, CDR2 YFSETQ. The CDR3 sequence is 14 residues long.

The genes are TRBV5-1 and TRBJ1-4, with a possible D match to TRBD1 (6 bases). Trimming left V 4 bases short and J 0 bases short, with 7 bases between. CDR1 and CDR2 (germline): SGHRS, YFSETQ. The CDR3 length is 14 residues. Here the CDR3 reads CASSRDTTNEKLFF. In nucleotides, the CDR3 is TGCGCCAGCAGCCGGGACACAACTAATGAAAAACTGTTTTTT.

The V gene is TRBV7-2, the J gene TRBJ2-7; no definite D call. In germline, CDR1 is SGHTA, CDR2 FQGNSA. The length of the CDR3 is 12 residues. Trimming pared 8 bases from V and 2 bases from J, leaving 10 bases between. CDR3 sequence: CASGGGPYEQYF. CDR3 DNA: TGTGCCAGCGGCGGCGGCCCCTACGAGCAGTACTTC.

The rearrangement links TRBV2 to TRBJ1-2, with a possible D match to TRBD1 (6 bases). CDR3 length: 12 residues. The germline gives CDR1 SNHLY, CDR2 FYNNEI. Trimming pared 7 bases from V and 7 bases from J, leaving 13 bases between. The CDR3 DNA reads as TGTGCCAGCAACACAGGGTTCAGTGGCTACACCTTC. As protein: CASNTGFSGYTF.

This chain joins TRBV14 and TRBJ1-6, with 10 bases fitting TRBD1. The CDR3 is 14 residues long. Per germline, CDR1 SGHDN and CDR2 FVKESK. After removal of 3 bases from V and 10 bases from J, the junction contained 3 bases not matched to a gene. CDR3 sequence: CASSQGQGFSPLHF. Written as DNA, the CDR3 is TGTGCCAGCAGCCAGGGACAGGGGTTCTCACCCCTCCACTTT.

CDR3 DNA: TGTGCCTGGAGGGAGGCCTACAGGGAGCGAGGCTACACCTTC. It yields the protein CAWREAYRERGYTF. The genes are TRBV30 and TRBJ1-2, with D maybe TRBD1 (6 bases). With 3 bases removed from V and 8 bases from J, the gap between germline ends came to 19 bases. The germline CDR1 and CDR2 sequences are GTSNPN and SVGIG (reference sequence). CDR3 size: 14 residues.

The chain uses TRBV4-3 and TRBJ2-2, with D unclear. The ends were cut back, 0 bases at V and 0 bases at J, with 5 bases in the middle. CDR1 is LGHNA, CDR2 YSLEER, per germline. There are 15 residues in the CDR3. In DNA form, the CDR3 reads TGCGCCAGCAGCCAAGAGCCCGCGAACACCGGGGAGCTGTTTTTT. Protein sequence: CASSQEPANTGELFF.

The chain joins TRBV14 to TRBJ2-1; 11 bases fit TRBD2. Germline V lookup: CDR1 SGHDN, CDR2 FVKESK. V dropped 3 bases and J dropped 7; count of bases not matched to a gene: 11. CDR3 length equals 17 residues. CDR3 region: CASSQLRLAGGGNEQFF. The CDR3 DNA follows: TGTGCCAGCAGCCAGCTCCGCCTAGCGGGGGGTGGGAATGAGCAGTTCTTC.

The chain is built from TRBV7-9 and TRBJ2-5; 9 nucleotides line up with TRBD1. The J segment lost 5 bases and the V segment lost 1 base, leaving 5 bases of the junction unmatched. Per germline, CDR1 SEHNR and CDR2 FQNEAQ (reference sequence). This CDR3 has 15 amino acids. The CDR3 region has the DNA TGTGCCAGCAGCTTAGTACAGGGGGCCGCGGAGACCCAGTACTTC. Translated, it gives CASSLVQGAAETQYF.

This clone was detected only a few times. The gene calls are TRBV5-6 and TRBJ2-2; D assignment may be TRBD1 or TRBD2 (5 bases each). Germline V gene lookup returns CDR1 SGHDT and CDR2 YYEEEE. Between the trimmed V and J ends, which lost 4 bases and 6 bases, there was a span of 19 bases. The CDR3 is 16 residues long. Here the CDR3 reads CASSLGTGTIAGELFF. CDR3 sequence (DNA): TGTGCCAGCAGCCTGGGGACGGGGACCATAGCCGGGGAGCTGTTTTTT. Using reference TRBV5-6 and TRBJ2-2 for the parts outside the CDR3, the full variable domain is DAGVTQSPTHLIKTRGQQVTLRCSPKSGHDTVSWYQQALGQGPQFIFQYYEEEERQRGNFPDRFSGHQFPNYSSELNVNALLLGDSALYLCASSLGTGTIAGELFFGEGSRLTVL.

The chain employs TRBV25-1 and TRBJ1-1; a possible D gene is TRBD1 (5 bases). This CDR3 is 13 amino acids long. Germline V lookup: CDR1 MGHDK, CDR2 SYGVNS. Trimming pared 4 bases from V and 4 bases from J, leaving 10 bases between. The CDR3: CASSGGTGTEAFF. CDR3 in DNA: TGTGCCAGCAGTGGGGGGACGGGCACTGAAGCTTTCTTT.

V gene TRBV18 combines with J gene TRBJ2-7, with D unclear. Germline V gene lookup returns CDR1 KGHSH and CDR2 LQKENI. This CDR3 region has 12 residues. V lost 0 bases and J lost 7, with 7 bases in between. CDR3 amino acids: CASSPPTREQYF. CDR3 in DNA: TGTGCCAGCTCACCACCGACCAGGGAGCAGTACTTC.

This clone was observed a single time. The V gene is TRBV30, the J gene TRBJ2-7; maybe TRBD2 (6 bases). This CDR3 has 13 residues. Per the germline V gene, CDR1 is GTSNPN and CDR2 is SVGIG (reference sequence). With 4 bases removed from V and 1 base from J, the gap between germline ends came to 11 bases. DNA for the CDR3: TGTGCCTGGAAAGGTAGCGGATCCTACGAGCAGTACTTC. Its translation: CAWKGSGSYEQYF. Filled out from reference TRBV30 and TRBJ2-7, the complete variable domain reads SQTIHQWPATLVQPVGSPLSLECTVEGTSNPNLYWYRQAAGRGLQLLFYSVGIGQISSEVPQNLSASRPQDRQFILSSKKLLLSDSGFYLCAWKGSGSYEQYFGPGTRLTVT.

This clone appeared a few times. The chain couples TRBV7-2 to TRBJ2-3; D may correspond to TRBD1 or TRBD2 (5 bases each). In germline, CDR1 is SGHTA, CDR2 FQGNSA. With 5 bases removed from V and 2 bases from J, the gap between germline ends came to 8 bases. The CDR3 contains 13 residues. CDR3 region: CASSTGLTDTQYF. The CDR3 nucleotides read TGTGCCAGCAGCACAGGACTCACAGATACGCAGTATTTT.

The chain couples TRBV5-6 to TRBJ1-1, with D possibly matching TRBD1 (6 bases). V lost 4 bases to trimming and J lost 10 bases, with 14 bases between them. This CDR3 spans 12 amino acids. Germline V gene data show CDR1 as SGHDT and CDR2 as YYEEEE. The CDR3 coding sequence is TGTGCCAGCAGCCGCCGCGGCAGGGGAGCTTTCTTT. Translated: CASSRRGRGAFF.

The rearrangement joins TRBV27 to TRBJ1-5; D is possibly TRBD1 (6 bases). This CDR3 is 15 amino acids long. CDR1 is MNHEY and CDR2 is SMNVEV in the germline V gene (reference sequence). Trimming left V 6 bases short and J 3 bases short, with 15 bases between. CDR3 coding DNA: TGTGCCAGCAGCCCTCGCCGGGACACCAATCAGCCCCAGCATTTT. Amino acids: CASSPRRDTNQPQHF.